This T cell receptor beta chain was documented in a study of circulating CD8 cells and anti-PD-1 response in melanoma. Using around 15 ng of total RNA, TCR libraries were made with the QIAseq Immune Repertoire TCR panel. TCRdb called the reads again in MiXCR, with one record for every CDR3 protein. Of several hundred distinct CDR3 sequences in the sample, approximately 7% were seen once. In its sample, this clonotype is medium-sized (0.01 to 0.1%). Four subsets defined by PD-1 and/or TIGIT were sorted from live CD3+CD8+TCRalphabeta+ cells. This TCR derives from a human donor with melanoma. Sequenced here: CD8+ T cells from PBMCs, sampled at baseline or after one month of anti-PD-1 therapy (not recorded which).

Written as DNA, the CDR3 is TGTGCCAGCAGTTTAGGAGCCACAGGGAATGAGCAGTTCTTC. It yields the protein CASSLGATGNEQFF. This chain links TRBV28 with TRBJ2-1; the D gene is possibly TRBD1 (6 bases). V gave up 2 bases and J gave up 7 bases, with 12 bases separating them. The CDR3 extends over 14 amino acids. The germline gives CDR1 MDHEN, CDR2 SYDVKM.